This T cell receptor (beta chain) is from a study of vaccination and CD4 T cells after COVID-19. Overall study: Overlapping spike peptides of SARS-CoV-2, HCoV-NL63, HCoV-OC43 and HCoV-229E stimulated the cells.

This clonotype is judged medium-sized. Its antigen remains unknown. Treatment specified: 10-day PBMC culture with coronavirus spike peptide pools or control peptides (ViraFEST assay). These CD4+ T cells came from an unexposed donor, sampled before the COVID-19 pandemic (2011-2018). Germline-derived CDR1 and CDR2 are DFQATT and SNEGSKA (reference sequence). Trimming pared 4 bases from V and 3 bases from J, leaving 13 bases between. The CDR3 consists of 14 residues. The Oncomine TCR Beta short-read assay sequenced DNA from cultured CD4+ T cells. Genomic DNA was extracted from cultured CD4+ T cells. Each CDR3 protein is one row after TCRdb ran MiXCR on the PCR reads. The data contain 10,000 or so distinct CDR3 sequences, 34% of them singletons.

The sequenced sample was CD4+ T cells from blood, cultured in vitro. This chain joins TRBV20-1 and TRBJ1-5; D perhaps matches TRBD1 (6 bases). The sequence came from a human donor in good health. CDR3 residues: CSAIQGWVNQPQHF. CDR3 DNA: TGCAGTGCTATACAGGGTTGGGTCAATCAGCCCCAGCATTTT.